These 6 T cell receptor beta chains came from one sample sequenced in a study of T cells in Graves' hyperthyroidism and ophthalmopathy. From RNA transcripts, TCR beta CDR3 regions were amplified. First-round RT-PCR targeting the TCR CDR3 was performed with the HTBI primer set. TCRdb passed the multiplex PCR reads through MiXCR, listing each CDR3 protein once. The sample lists under 550,000 distinct CDR3 sequences, approximately 20% occurring once. Sequenced sample: blood. The receptors shown here come from a middle-aged man with Graves' ophthalmopathy.

This clonotype was counted between two and nine times. The V gene is TRBV6-1, the J gene TRBJ2-7; TRBD2 is a possible D gene (6 bases). This CDR3 comprises 15 residues. The V end lost 7 bases, the J end lost 5 bases, and 21 bases lay between the germline ends. The germline CDR1 and CDR2 sequences are MNHNS and SASEGT. CDR3 nucleotides: TGTGCCAGCACCCCGTTCGGGGGAGGTCTGGACGAGCAGTACTTC. As protein: CASTPFGGGLDEQYF.

J is TRBJ2-3 and V is TRBV29-1; weak D call: TRBD1 (5 bases). The germline V and J ends were trimmed by 0 bases and 2 bases, with 24 bases remaining between them. The CDR3 totals 19 residues. The germline gives CDR1 SQVTM, CDR2 ANQGSEA. This CDR3 is CSVEDQGYSHFGHTDTQYF. The CDR3 bases are TGCAGCGTTGAAGATCAGGGTTACTCCCATTTTGGGCACACAGATACGCAGTATTTT.

This clonotype has a count of ten or more. This rearrangement joins TRBV5-5 to TRBJ2-1, with D perhaps TRBD2 (6 bases). The V gene lost 4 bases and the J gene lost 8 bases, with 10 bases spanning the gap. From germline, CDR1 is SGHKS and CDR2 YYEKEE (reference sequence). The CDR3 has 12 amino acids. The CDR3 DNA is TGTGCCAGCAGCCTGGCGGGGTATGAGCAGTTCTTC. Protein product: CASSLAGYEQFF.

J is TRBJ2-5 and V is TRBV5-1, with TRBD1 as a possible D gene (5 bases). V was cut by 3 bases and J by 0 bases, with 9 bases left in between. The germline V gene has CDR1 SGHRS and CDR2 YFSETQ. The CDR3 contains 14 residues. The CDR3 loop reads CASSYGHYQETQYF. The CDR3 DNA reads TGCGCCAGCAGCTACGGACATTACCAAGAGACCCAGTACTTC.

This clonotype was recorded at least ten times. The chain uses TRBV7-2 and TRBJ1-1; no firm D call. From germline, CDR1 is SGHTA and CDR2 FQGNSA. V lost 2 bases and J lost 6, with 10 bases in between. CDR3 size: 13 residues. CDR3 amino acids: CASSLSFSAEAFF. The CDR3 bases are TGTGCCAGCAGCTTAAGTTTTTCGGCTGAAGCTTTCTTT.

This rearrangement joins TRBV27 to TRBJ1-4; TRBD1 matches 7 bases. The J segment lost 5 bases and the V segment lost 9 bases, leaving 9 bases of the junction unmatched. This CDR3 spans 14 amino acids. CDR1 is MNHEY and CDR2 is SMNVEV in the germline V gene (reference sequence). CDR3 region: CASCPGTANEKLFF. The CDR3 DNA reads as TGTGCCAGTTGTCCCGGGACAGCAAATGAAAAACTGTTTTTT. Complete variable domain (other parts from reference TRBV27 and TRBJ1-4): EAQVTQNPRYLITVTGKKLTVTCSQNMNHEYMSWYRQDPGLGLRQIYYSMNVEVTDKGDVPEGYKVSRKEKRNFPLILESPSPNQTSLYFCASCPGTANEKLFFGSGTQLSVL.